This TCR beta chain was captured in a study of cytomegalovirus exposure and HLA in healthy donors. Study-wide points: Links to common viral pathogens appeared, in a later analysis, for several of the most significant clusters.

Unrecorded immune exposure was likely among donors, who were nominally healthy when sampled. The PCR employed 60 Vbeta primers together with 13 Jbeta primers. Here immunoSEQ multiplex PCR was the method, and the copy in TCRdb shows in-frame clones only, minus some. Found here are fewer than 150,000 clones, about four fifths of them singletons; the top ten hold 7.5% to 10%. Comment on this clone: Its matching antigen is unknown.

This CDR3 contains 15 residues. The J segment lost 1 base and the V segment lost 6 bases, leaving 7 bases of the junction unmatched. The V gene's germline CDR1 is SGHRS and CDR2 YFSETQ. The TCR sequence derives from a female donor in good health and CMV-seropositive. The chain couples TRBV5-1 to TRBJ2-7; the match to TRBD2 covers 10 bases. The sample taken for sequencing was PBMCs. The CDR3 reads CASTPSGGLSYEQYF. DNA of the CDR3: TGCGCCAGCACTCCTAGCGGGGGCCTTTCCTACGAGCAGTACTTC.